A selection of T cell receptor beta chains follows, all from one sample in a study of cytomegalovirus exposure and HLA in healthy donors. Here immunoSEQ multiplex PCR was the method, and the copy in TCRdb shows in-frame clones only, minus some. In the table there are about 200,000 clones, approximately 80% of which are singletons. The sample comprised PBMCs. The receptors come from a girl aged 5 to 17 in good health and CMV-seronegative. The conserved cysteine and the conserved F or W are not part of the CDR3 here. Each record gives: V gene, CDR3 length, CDR3 protein.

V: TRBV7-9
length: 14
CDR3: ASSLVPGQGPYGYT

V: TRBV18
length: 13
CDR3: ASSPPGRGNTEAF

V: TRBV7-3
length: 13
CDR3: ASSREGTIRETQY

V: TRBV19
length: 14
CDR3: ASSTGTGGWNTEAF

V: TRBV7-9
length: 11
CDR3: ASSSEDTGASL

V: TRBV6-1
length: 12
CDR3: AIRGQGSEAEAF

V: TRBV2
length: 12
CDR3: ASSRGSGGAEAF

V: TRBV9
length: 11
CDR3: ASSGTGVPPLH

V: TRBV10-3
length: 16
CDR3: ATQGDRPDARSYNEQF

V: TRBV27
length: 16
CDR3: ASSLFGQGWNSGTEAF

V: TRBV2
length: 17
CDR3: ASSEGRVGMGGSSYGYT

V: TRBV11-2
length: 12
CDR3: ASSLEGPHREQY

V: TRBV18
length: 15
CDR3: ASSPRGTGFEGETQY

V: TRBV5-1
length: 12
CDR3: ASSVTGGDETQY

V: TRBV9
length: 9
CDR3: ASSVGAEQF

V: TRBV2
length: 11
CDR3: ASSPRLDYEQY

V: TRBV30
length: 15
CDR3: AWTRRWSSGSPYEQY

V: TRBV11-3
length: 11
CDR3: ASGQPNTGELF

V: TRBV27
length: 11
CDR3: ASSRQVNEKLF

V: TRBV7-7
length: 12
CDR3: ASSMTGGTDTQY

V: TRBV28
length: 12
CDR3: ASSGGGPKLEQY

V: TRBV5-1
length: 12
CDR3: ASSLGLDLYEQY

V: TRBV6-6
length: 12
CDR3: ASSLEGTNTEAF

V: TRBV9
length: 11
CDR3: ASSVSLTDTQY

V: TRBV5-4
length: 13
CDR3: ASSLESTGKNIQY

V: TRBV19
length: 13
CDR3: ASSIGPGSSYGYT